This TCR beta chain was captured in a study of regulatory T cells in long-lasting Graves disease. CDR3 regions were amplified by Arm-PCR using iRepertoire HTBI primers to build TCR beta libraries. Via MiXCR, TCRdb re-called the multiplex PCR reads, giving one row per CDR3 protein. The sample carries some 410,000 distinct CDR3 sequences, about a sixth recorded once. This clonotype came up many times. The V segment lost 7 bases and the J segment 0 bases; nucleotides outside the gene matches: 3. CDR1 is SGHAT and CDR2 is FQNNGV in the germline V gene. CDR3 length: 13 amino acids. Time point given: newly diagnosed GD, antithyroid drugs for less than 3 months. Preparation of the TCR library used RNA extracted from PBMCs. Another study also made use of these data, one on T cells in Graves' hyperthyroidism and ophthalmopathy.

The receptor was isolated from a woman in her thirties with Graves disease. The gene calls are TRBV11-2 and TRBJ2-7, with 7 bases lining up with TRBD2. This specimen was peripheral blood mononuclear cells (PBMCs), taken at new diagnosis, from a patient treated with antithyroid drugs. The CDR3, as DNA: TGTGCCAGCAAGAGCGGGGACTCCTACGAGCAGTACTTC. Translating gives CASKSGDSYEQYF.